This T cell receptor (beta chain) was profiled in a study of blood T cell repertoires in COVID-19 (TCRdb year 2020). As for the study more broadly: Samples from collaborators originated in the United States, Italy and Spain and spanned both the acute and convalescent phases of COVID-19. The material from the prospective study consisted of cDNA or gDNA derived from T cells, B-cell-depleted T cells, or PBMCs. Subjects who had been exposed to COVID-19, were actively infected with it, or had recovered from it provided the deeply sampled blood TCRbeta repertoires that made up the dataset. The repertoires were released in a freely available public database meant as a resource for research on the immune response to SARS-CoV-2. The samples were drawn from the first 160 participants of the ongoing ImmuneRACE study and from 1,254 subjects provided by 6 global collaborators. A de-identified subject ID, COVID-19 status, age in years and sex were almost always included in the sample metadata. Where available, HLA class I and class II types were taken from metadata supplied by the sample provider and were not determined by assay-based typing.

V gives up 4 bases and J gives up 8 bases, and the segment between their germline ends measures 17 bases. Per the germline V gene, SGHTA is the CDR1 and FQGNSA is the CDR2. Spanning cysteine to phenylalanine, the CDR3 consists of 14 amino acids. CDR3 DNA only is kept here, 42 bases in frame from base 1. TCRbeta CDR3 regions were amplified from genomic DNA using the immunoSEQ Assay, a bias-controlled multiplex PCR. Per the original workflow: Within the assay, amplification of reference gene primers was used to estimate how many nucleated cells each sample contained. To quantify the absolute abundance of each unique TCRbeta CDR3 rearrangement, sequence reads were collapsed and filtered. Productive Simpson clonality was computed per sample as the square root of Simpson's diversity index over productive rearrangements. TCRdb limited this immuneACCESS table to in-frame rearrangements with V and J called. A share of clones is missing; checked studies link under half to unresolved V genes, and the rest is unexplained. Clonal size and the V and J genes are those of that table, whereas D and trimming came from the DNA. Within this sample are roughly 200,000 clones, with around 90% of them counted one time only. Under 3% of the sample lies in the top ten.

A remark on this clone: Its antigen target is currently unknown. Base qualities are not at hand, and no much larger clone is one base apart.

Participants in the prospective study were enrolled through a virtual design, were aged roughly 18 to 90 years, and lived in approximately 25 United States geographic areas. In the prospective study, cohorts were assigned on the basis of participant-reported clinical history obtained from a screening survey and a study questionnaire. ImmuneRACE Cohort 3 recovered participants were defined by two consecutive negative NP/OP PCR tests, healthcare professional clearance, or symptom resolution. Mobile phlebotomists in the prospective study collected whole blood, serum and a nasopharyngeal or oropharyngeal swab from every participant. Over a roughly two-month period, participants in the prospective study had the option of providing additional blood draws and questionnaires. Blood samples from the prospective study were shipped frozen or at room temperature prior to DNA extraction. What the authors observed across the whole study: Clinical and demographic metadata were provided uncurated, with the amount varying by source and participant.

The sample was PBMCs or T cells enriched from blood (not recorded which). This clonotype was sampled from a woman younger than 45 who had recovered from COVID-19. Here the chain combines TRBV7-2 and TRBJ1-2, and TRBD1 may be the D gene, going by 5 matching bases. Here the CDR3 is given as CASSSSGGGRGYTF. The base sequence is TGTGCCAGCAGCTCGTCCGGGGGGGGACGGGGCTACACCTTC.